This TCR beta chain was identified in a study of blood T cell repertoires in COVID-19 (dated by TCRdb to 2018 to 2021). Broadly, across the study: Samples from collaborators originated in the United States, Italy and Spain and spanned both the acute and convalescent phases of COVID-19. Samples were obtained from the ongoing ImmuneRACE study (first 160 participants) and from about 1,300 subjects provided by 6 global collaborators. The material from the prospective study consisted of cDNA or gDNA derived from T cells, B-cell-depleted T cells, or PBMCs. A freely available public database, intended as a resource for researchers studying the immune response to SARS-CoV-2, is where the repertoires were released. Subjects who had been exposed to COVID-19, were actively infected with it, or had recovered from it provided the deeply sampled blood TCRbeta repertoires that made up the dataset. A de-identified subject ID, COVID-19 status, age in years and sex were almost always included in the sample metadata. Where available, HLA class I and class II types were taken from metadata supplied by the sample provider and were not determined by assay-based typing. Study-level results and caveats: Clinical and demographic metadata were provided uncurated, with the amount varying by source and participant.

Whole blood was collected in K2EDTA tubes by collaborating institutions according to the institutions' own protocols. Collaborator samples were shipped for TCRbeta analysis as frozen whole blood, isolated PBMCs, or DNA extracted from either sample type. From the germline V gene (reference sequence), CDR1 is SGHNT and CDR2 is YYREEE. V and J are truncated by 2 bases and 1 base respectively, leaving an intervening sequence of 14 bases. The CDR3 sequence holds 16 residues, the cysteine and phenylalanine included. Only the CDR3 region is kept as DNA, spanning 48 bases read in frame from base 1. TCRbeta CDR3 regions were amplified from genomic DNA using the immunoSEQ Assay, a bias-controlled multiplex PCR. The original methods were these. Nucleated cell counts per sample were estimated from amplification of reference gene primers within the assay. Sequence reads were collapsed and filtered to measure the absolute abundance of every unique TCRbeta CDR3 rearrangement. Productive Simpson clonality was computed per sample as the square root of Simpson's diversity index over productive rearrangements. The table was pulled from immuneACCESS by TCRdb, which kept in-frame rearrangements only. Such tables lose some clones; where checked, under half of the loss comes from unresolved V genes, and the rest has no known cause. For V, J and clone size, that table is used; D and trimming come from the DNA. The sample profile shows about 55,000 clones; approximately 89% of them were found once. The ten largest clones represent about 15% of the sample.

To note about this clone: Which antigen it targets is not known. No much larger clone is present one base from it, and per-base qualities are unavailable.

This receptor chain uses TRBV5-4 and TRBJ2-3; D gene: possibly TRBD2, on 6 matching bases. The receptor's source is a human donor in a cohort sampled during active COVID-19. The sample was peripheral blood. In nucleotides, the sequence is TGTGCCAGCAGCTTCACAGTGACGGGAGGCACAGATACGCAGTATTTT. This codes for CASSFTVTGGTDTQYF.